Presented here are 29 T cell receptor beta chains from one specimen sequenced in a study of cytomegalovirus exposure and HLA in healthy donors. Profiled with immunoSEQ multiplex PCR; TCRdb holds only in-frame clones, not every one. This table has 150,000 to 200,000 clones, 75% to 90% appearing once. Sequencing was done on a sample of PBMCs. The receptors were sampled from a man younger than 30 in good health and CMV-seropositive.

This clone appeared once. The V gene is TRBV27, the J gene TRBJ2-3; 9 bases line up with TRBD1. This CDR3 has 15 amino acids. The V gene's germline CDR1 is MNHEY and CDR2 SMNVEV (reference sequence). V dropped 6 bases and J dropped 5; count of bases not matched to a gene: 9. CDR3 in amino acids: CASSLQGAPVDTQYF. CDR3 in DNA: TGTGCCAGCAGCCTACAGGGGGCGCCCGTAGATACGCAGTATTTT.

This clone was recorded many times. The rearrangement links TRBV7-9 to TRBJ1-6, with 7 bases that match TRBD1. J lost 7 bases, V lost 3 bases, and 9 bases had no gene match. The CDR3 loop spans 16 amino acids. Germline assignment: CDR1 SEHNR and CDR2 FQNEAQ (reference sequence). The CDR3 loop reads CASSFSGQPINSPLHF. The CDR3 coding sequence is TGTGCCAGCAGCTTTTCGGGACAGCCGATCAATTCACCCCTCCACTTT. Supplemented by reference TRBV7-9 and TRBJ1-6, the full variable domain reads DTGVSQNPRHKITKRGQNVTFRCDPISEHNRLYWYRQTLGQGPEFLTYFQNEAQLEKSRLLSDRFSAERPKGSFSTLEIQRTEQGDSAMYLCASSFSGQPINSPLHFGNGTRLTVT.

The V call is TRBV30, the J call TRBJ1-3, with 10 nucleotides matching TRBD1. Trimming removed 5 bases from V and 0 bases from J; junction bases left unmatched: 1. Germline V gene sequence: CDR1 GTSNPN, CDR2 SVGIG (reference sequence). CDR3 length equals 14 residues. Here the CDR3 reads CAWGTGVSGNTIYF. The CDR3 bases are TGTGCCTGGGGGACAGGGGTCTCTGGAAACACCATATATTTT.

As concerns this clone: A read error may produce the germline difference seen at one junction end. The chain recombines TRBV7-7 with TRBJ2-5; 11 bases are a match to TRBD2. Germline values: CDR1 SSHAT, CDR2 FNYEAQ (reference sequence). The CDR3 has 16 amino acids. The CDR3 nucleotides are TGTGCTAGCAGCTTAGATGTAGCGGGGGGGTCCGGGACCCAGTACTTC. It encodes CASSLDVAGGSGTQYF.

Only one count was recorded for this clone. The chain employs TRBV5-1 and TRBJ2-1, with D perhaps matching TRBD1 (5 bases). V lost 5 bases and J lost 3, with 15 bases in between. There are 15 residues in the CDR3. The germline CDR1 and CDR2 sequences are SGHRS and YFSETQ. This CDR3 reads CASRDTRANYNEQFF. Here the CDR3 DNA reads TGCGCCAGCAGGGACACCAGGGCGAACTACAATGAGCAGTTCTTC.

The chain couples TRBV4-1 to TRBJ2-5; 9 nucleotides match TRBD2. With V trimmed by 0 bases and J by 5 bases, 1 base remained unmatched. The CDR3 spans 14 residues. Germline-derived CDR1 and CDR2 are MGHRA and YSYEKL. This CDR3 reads CASSQDSGRETQYF. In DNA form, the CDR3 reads TGCGCCAGCAGCCAAGACAGCGGGAGGGAGACCCAGTACTTC.

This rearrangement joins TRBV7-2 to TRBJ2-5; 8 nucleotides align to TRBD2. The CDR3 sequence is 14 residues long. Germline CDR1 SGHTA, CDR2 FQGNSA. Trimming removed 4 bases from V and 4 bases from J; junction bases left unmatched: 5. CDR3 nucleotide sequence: TGTGCCAGCAGCTCGACTAGCGCCTCAGAGACCCAGTACTTC. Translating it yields CASSSTSASETQYF. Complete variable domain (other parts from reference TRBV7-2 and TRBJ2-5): GAGVSQSPSNKVTEKGKDVELRCDPISGHTALYWYRQSLGQGLEFLIYFQGNSAPDKSGLPSDRFSAERTGGSVSTLTIQRTQQEDSAVYLCASSSTSASETQYFGPGTRLLVL.

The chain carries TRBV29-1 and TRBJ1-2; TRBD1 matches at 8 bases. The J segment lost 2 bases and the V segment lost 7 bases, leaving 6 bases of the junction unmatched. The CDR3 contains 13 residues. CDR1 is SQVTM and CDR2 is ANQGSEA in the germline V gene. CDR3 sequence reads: CSAQDRVNYGYTF. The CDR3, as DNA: TGCAGCGCCCAGGACAGGGTGAACTATGGCTACACCTTC.

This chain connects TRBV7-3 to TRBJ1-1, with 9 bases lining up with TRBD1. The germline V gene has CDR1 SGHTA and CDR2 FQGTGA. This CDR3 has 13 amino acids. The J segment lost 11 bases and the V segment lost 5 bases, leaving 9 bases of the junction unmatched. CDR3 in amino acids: CASSPLPDRGAFF. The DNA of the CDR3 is TGTGCCAGCAGCCCTCTACCAGACAGGGGGGCTTTCTTT.

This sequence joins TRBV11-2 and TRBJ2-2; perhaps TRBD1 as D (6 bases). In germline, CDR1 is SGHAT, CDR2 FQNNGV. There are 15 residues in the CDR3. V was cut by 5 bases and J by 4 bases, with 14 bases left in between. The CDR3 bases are TGTGCCAGCAGCCTCGCAGGGGTGGTCACCGGGGAGCTGTTTTTT. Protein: CASSLAGVVTGELFF.

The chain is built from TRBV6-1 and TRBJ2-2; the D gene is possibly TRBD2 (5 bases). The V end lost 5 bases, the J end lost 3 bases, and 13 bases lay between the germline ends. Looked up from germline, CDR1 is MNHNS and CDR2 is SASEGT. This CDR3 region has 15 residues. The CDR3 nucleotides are TGTGCCAGCAGTCGAGGGCCGCGTGACACCGGGGAGCTGTTTTTT. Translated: CASSRGPRDTGELFF.

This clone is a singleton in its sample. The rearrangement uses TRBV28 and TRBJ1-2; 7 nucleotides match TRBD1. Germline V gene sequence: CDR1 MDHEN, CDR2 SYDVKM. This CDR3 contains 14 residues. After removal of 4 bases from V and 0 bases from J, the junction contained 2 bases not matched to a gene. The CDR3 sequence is CASSSGGSNYGYTF. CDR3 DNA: TGTGCCAGCAGTTCAGGGGGATCTAACTATGGCTACACCTTC.

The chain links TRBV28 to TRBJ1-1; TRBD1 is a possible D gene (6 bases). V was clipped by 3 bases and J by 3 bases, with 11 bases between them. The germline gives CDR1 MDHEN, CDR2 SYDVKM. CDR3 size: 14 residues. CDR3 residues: CASSFIRQDTEAFF. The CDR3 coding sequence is TGTGCCAGCAGTTTTATTAGACAGGACACTGAAGCTTTCTTT.

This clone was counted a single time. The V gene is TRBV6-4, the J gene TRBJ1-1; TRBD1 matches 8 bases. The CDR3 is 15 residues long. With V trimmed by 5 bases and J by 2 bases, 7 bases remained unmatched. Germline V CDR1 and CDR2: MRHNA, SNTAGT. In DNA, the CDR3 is TGTGCCAGCAGTCCGGCGGCAGGGGGCAACACTGAAGCTTTCTTT. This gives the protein CASSPAAGGNTEAFF.

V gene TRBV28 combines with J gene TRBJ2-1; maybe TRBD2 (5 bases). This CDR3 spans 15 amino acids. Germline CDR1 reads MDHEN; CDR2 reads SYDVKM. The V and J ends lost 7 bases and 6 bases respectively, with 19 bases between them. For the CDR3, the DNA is TGTGCCAGCACCCCGACGGACTCCCATCCCAATGAGCAGTTCTTC. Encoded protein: CASTPTDSHPNEQFF.

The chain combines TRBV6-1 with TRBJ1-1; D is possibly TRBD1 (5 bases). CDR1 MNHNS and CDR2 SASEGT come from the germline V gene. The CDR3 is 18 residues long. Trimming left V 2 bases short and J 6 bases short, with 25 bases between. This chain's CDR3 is CASSENERAGYGIAEAFF. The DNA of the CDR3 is TGTGCCAGCAGTGAAAATGAAAGGGCAGGGTACGGAATAGCTGAAGCTTTCTTT.

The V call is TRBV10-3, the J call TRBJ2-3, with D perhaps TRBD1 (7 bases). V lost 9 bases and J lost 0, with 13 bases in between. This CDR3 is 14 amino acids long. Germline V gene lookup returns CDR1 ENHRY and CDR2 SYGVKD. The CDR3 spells CAIAEGASTDTQYF. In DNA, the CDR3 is TGTGCCATTGCGGAGGGGGCTAGCACAGATACGCAGTATTTT.

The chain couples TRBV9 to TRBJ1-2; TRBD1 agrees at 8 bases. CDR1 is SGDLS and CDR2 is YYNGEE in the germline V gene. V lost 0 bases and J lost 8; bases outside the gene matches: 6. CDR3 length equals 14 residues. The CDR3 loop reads CASSVAGGPRGYTF. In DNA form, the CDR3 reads TGTGCCAGCAGCGTAGCAGGGGGCCCTAGGGGCTACACCTTC.

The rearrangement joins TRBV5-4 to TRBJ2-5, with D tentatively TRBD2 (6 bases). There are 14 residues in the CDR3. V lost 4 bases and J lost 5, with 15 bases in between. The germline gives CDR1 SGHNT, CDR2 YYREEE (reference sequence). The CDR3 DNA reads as TGTGCCAGCAGCCCACTAGCTCCCGGGGAGACCCAGTACTTC. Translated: CASSPLAPGETQYF.

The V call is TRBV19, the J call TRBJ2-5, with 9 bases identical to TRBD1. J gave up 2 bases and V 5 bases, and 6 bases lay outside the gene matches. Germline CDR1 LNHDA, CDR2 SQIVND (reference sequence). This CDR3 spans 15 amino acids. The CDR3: CASSDWDRDQETQYF. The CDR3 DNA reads TGTGCCAGTAGTGACTGGGACAGGGATCAAGAGACCCAGTACTTC.

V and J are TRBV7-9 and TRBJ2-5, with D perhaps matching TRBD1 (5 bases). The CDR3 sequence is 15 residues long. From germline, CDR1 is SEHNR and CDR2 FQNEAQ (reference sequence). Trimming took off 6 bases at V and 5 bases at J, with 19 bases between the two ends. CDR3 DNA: TGTGCCAGCAGTTTCGCCCTAGGGGTGGAGGAGACCCAGTACTTC. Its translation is CASSFALGVEETQYF.

The DNA for the CDR3 is TGCGCCAGCAGCCCGGGCCGTATAGGGGCTATATATGGCTACACCTTC. Encoded protein: CASSPGRIGAIYGYTF. The rearrangement links TRBV5-1 to TRBJ1-2, with a weak D call TRBD1 (5 bases). CDR3 length: 16 amino acids. CDR1 SGHRS and CDR2 YFSETQ come from the germline V gene. Trimming removed 4 bases at V and 5 bases at J, with 21 bases between.

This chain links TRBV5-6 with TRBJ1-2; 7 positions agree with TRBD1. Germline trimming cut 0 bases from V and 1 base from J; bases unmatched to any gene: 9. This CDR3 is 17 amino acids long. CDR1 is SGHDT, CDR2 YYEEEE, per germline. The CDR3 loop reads CASSLEWRDRSNYGYTF. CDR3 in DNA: TGTGCCAGCAGCTTGGAATGGAGGGACAGAAGTAACTATGGCTACACCTTC.

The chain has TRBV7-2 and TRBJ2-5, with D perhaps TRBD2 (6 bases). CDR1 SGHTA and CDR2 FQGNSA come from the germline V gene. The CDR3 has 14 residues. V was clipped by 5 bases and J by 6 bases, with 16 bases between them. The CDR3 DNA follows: TGTGCCAGCAGCCCTGGGGGGTCTCAACAGACCCAGTACTTC. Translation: CASSPGGSQQTQYF.

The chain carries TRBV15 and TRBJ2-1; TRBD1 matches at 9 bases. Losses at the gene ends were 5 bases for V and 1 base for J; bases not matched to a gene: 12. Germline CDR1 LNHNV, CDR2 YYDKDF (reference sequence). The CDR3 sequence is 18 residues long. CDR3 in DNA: TGTGCCACCAGCGGGCTAAAATGGGACAGGGTTTCCTACAATGAGCAGTTCTTC. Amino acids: CATSGLKWDRVSYNEQFF. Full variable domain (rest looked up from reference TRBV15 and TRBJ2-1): DAMVIQNPRYQVTQFGKPVTLSCSQTLNHNVMYWYQQKSSQAPKLLFHYYDKDFNNEADTPDNFQSRRPNTSFCFLDIRSPGLGDTAMYLCATSGLKWDRVSYNEQFFGPGTRLTVL.

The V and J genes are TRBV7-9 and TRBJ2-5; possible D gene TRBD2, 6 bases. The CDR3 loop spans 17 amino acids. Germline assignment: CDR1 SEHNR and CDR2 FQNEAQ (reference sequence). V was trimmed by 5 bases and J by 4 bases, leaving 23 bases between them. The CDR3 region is CASSKRRGGGRVETQYF. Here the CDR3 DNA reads TGTGCCAGCAGCAAAAGGCGCGGTGGAGGGCGGGTAGAGACCCAGTACTTC.

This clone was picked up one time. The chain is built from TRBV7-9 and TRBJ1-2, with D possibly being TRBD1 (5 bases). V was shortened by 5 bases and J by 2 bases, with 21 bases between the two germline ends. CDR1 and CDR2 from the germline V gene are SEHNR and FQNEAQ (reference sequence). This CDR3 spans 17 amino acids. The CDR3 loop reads CASSPTGGASSNYGYTF. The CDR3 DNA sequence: TGTGCCAGCAGCCCAACCGGGGGAGCCTCGTCGAACTATGGCTACACCTTC.

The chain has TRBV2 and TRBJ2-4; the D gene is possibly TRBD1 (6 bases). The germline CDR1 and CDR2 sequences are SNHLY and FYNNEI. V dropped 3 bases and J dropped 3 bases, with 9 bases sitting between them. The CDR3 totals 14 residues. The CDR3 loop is CASSDRTDKNIQYF. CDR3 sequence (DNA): TGTGCCAGCAGTGATCGGACAGACAAAAACATTCAGTACTTC.

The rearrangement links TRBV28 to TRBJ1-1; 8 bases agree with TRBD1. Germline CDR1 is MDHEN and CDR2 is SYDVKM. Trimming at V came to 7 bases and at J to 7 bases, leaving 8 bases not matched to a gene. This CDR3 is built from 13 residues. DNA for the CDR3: TGTGCCAGCACAGTAGGTGGACAGGGTGAAGCTTTCTTT. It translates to CASTVGGQGEAFF. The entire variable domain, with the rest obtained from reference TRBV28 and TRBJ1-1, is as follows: DVKVTQSSRYLVKRTGEKVFLECVQDMDHENMFWYRQDPGLGLRLIYFSYDVKMKEKGDIPEGYSVSREKKERFSLILESASTNQTSMYLCASTVGGQGEAFFGQGTRLTVV.